This paragraph covers one T cell receptor (beta chain) sequence. The antigen is undetermined. The data stem from a study of CXCR3-negative and CXCR3-positive naive CD8 T cells. Study context: The study obtained 130 million to 150 million TRB reads, about 1.5 +/- 0.3 million per library.

Whole-study results and caveats: CXCR3-negative naive cells had less hydrophobic TRB CDR3s than did CXCR3-positive naive cells.

The study made its TRB cDNA libraries by 5' RACE, adding UMI labels. TCRdb re-called the 5' RACE reads; every CDR3 protein appears as one record, without DNA. Its clone listing holds about 82,000 distinct CDR3 sequences. The sequenced sample was naive CXCR3- CD8+ T cells from blood. As to subset: CD45RO-CCR7+CD27+CD95- naive CD8+ T cells lacking CXCR3 (TNR3-). This TCR came from a human donor in good health. Some clones in this sample may be carry-over from other donors' samples.

CDR3 in amino acids: CASSFGAVSYEQYF. The rearrangement joins TRBV27 to TRBJ2-7; absent DNA, TCRdb's TRBD1 call cannot be checked. Germline CDR1 MNHEY, CDR2 SMNVEV (reference sequence). The CDR3 is 14 residues long.